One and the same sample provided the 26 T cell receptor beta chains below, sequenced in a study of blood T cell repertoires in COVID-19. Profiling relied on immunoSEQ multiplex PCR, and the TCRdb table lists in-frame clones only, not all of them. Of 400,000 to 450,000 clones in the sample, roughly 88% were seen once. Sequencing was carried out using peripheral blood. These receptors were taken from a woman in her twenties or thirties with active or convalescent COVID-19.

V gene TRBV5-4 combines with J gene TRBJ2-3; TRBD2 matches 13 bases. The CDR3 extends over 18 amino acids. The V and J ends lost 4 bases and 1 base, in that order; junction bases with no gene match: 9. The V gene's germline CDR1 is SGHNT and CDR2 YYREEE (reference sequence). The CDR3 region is CASSPALAGGGRTDTQYF. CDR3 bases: TGTGCCAGCAGCCCGGCACTAGCGGGGGGGGGACGCACAGATACGCAGTATTTT.

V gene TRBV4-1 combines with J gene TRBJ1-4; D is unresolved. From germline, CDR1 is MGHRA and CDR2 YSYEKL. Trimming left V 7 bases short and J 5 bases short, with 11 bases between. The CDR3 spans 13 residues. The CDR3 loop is CASTRTVNEKLFF. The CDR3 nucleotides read TGCGCCAGCACTAGGACTGTCAATGAAAAACTGTTTTTT.

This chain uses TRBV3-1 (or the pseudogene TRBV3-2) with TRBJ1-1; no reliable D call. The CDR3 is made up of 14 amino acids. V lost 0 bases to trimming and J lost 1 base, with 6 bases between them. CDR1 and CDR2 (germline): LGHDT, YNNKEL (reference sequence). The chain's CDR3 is CASSQEQQNTEAFF. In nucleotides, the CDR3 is TGTGCCAGCAGCCAAGAACAACAGAACACTGAAGCTTTCTTT.

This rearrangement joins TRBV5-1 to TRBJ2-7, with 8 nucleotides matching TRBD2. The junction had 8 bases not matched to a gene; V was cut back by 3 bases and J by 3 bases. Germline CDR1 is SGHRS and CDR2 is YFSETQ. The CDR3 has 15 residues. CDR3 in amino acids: CASSSLPGLVYEQYF. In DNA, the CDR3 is TGCGCCAGCAGCTCCCTCCCGGGACTAGTCTACGAGCAGTACTTC.

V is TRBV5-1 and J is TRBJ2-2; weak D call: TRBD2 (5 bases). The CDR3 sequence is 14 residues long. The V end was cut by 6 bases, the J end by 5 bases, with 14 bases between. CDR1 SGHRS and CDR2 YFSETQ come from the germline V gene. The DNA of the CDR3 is TGCGCCAGCACCTTCGGGGTTTCAACCGGGGAGCTGTTTTTT. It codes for CASTFGVSTGELFF.

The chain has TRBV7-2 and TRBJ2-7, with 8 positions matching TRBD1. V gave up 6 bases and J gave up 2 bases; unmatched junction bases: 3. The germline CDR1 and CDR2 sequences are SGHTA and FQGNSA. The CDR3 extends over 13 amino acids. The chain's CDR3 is CASRDRATYEQYF. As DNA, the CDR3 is TGTGCCAGCAGGGACAGGGCAACCTACGAGCAGTACTTC.

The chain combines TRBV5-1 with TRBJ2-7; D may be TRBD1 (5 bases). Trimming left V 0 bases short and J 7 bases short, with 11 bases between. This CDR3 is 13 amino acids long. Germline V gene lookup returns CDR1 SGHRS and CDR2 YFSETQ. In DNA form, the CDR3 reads TGCGCCAGCAGCTTGGGGGGCTCCGGGGAGCAGTACTTC. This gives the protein CASSLGGSGEQYF.

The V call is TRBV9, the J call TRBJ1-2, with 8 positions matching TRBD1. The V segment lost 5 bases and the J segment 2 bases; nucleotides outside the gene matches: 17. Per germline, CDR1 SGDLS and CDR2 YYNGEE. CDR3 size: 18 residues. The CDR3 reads CASRATGDRILLNYGYTF. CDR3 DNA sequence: TGTGCCAGCAGAGCTACCGGGGACAGGATCCTTTTAAACTATGGCTACACCTTC.

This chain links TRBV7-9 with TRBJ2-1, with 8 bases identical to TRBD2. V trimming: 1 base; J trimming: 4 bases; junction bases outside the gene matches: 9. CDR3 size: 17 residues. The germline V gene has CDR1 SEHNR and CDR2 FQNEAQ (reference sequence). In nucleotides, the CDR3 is TGTGCCAGCAGCTTAGGGGTTCTGGCGGGGGGATACAATGAGCAGTTCTTC. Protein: CASSLGVLAGGYNEQFF.

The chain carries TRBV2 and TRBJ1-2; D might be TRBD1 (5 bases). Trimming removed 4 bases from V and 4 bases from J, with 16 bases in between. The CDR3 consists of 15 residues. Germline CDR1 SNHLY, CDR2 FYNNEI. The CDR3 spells CASSAYLDSFYGYTF. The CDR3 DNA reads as TGTGCCAGCAGTGCTTACCTAGACAGCTTCTATGGCTACACCTTC.

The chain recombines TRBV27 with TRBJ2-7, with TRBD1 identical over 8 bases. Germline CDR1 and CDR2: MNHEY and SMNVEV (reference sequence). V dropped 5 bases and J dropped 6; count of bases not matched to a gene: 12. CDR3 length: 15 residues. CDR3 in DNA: TGTGCCAGCAGTAACCTCCAGGGGGCGCTGGGCGAGCAGTACTTC. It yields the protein CASSNLQGALGEQYF.

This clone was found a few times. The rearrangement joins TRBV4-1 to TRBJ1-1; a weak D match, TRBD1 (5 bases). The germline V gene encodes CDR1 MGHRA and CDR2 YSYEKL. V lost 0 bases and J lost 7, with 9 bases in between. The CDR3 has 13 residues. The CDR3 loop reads CASSQEQTDEAFF. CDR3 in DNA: TGCGCCAGCAGCCAAGAACAGACAGATGAAGCTTTCTTT.

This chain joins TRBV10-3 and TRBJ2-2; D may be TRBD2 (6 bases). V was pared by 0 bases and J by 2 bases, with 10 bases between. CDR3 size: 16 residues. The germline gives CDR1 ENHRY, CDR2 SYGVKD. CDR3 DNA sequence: TGTGCCATCAGTGAGTCGGCGGGGAGTAACACCGGGGAGCTGTTTTTT. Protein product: CAISESAGSNTGELFF.

CDR3 coding DNA: TGTGCCAGCAGTTACTCGGCCGGGGGAGGCACTGAAGCTTTCTTT. The encoded protein is CASSYSAGGGTEAFF. V gene TRBV6-5 combines with J gene TRBJ1-1; perhaps TRBD1 as D (5 bases). Trimming took 0 bases from V and 4 from J, leaving 12 bases between them. This CDR3 is 15 amino acids long. The germline V gene has CDR1 MNHEY and CDR2 SVGAGI.

Written as DNA, the CDR3 is TGTGCCAGCAGCCGCGGTAATAATTCACCCCTCCACTTT. This gives the protein CASSRGNNSPLHF. J is TRBJ1-6 and V is TRBV13; D remains ambiguous. V lost 5 bases and J lost 5, with 7 bases in between. Per germline, CDR1 PRHDT and CDR2 FYEKMQ (reference sequence). The CDR3 length is 13 residues.

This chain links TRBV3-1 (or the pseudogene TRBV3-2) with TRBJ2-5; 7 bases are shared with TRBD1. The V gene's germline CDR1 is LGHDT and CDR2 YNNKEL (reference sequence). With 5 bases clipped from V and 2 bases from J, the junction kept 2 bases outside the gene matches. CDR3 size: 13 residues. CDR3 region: CASSGTVQETQYF. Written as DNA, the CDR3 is TGTGCCAGCAGCGGGACAGTACAAGAGACCCAGTACTTC.

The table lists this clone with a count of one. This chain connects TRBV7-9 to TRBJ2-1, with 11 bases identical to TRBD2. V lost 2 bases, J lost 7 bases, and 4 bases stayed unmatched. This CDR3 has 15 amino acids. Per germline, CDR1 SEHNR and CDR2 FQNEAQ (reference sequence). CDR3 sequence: CASSLLASGRNEQFF. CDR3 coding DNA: TGTGCCAGCAGCTTATTGGCTAGCGGGAGGAATGAGCAGTTCTTC.

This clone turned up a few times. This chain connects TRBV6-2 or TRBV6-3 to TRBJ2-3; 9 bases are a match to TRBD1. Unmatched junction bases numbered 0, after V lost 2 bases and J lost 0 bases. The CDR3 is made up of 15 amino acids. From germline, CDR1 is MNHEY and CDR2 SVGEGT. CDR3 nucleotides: TGTGCCAGCAGTTACGACAGGGGGAGCACAGATACGCAGTATTTT. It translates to CASSYDRGSTDTQYF.

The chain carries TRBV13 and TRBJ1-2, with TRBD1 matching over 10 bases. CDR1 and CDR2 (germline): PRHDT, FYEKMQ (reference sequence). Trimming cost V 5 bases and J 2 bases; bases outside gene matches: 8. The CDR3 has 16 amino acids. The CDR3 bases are TGTGCCAGCAGCCCCGGCCCGGGACAGGGGAACTATGGCTACACCTTC. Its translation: CASSPGPGQGNYGYTF.

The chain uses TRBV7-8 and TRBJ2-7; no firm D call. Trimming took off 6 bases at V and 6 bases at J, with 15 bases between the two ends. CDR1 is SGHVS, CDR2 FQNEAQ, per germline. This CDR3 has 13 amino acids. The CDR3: CASRGRSLLEQYF. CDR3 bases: TGTGCCAGCAGGGGTAGGAGCCTACTCGAGCAGTACTTC.

CDR3 protein: CASSRDSLTYSGNTIYF. The CDR3 nucleotides read TGTGCCAGCAGCCGCGACAGCCTAACATACTCTGGAAACACCATATATTTT. This chain connects TRBV5-6 to TRBJ1-3; weak D call: TRBD1 (5 bases). The CDR3 extends over 17 amino acids. V was cut by 4 bases and J by 0 bases, with 17 bases left in between. In germline, CDR1 is SGHDT, CDR2 YYEEEE.

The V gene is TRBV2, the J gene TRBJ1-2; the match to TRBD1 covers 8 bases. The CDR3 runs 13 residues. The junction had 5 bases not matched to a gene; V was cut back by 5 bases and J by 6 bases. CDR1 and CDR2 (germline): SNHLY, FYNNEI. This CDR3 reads CASSLAGGDGYTF. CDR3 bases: TGTGCCAGCAGTTTAGCAGGGGGCGATGGCTACACCTTC.

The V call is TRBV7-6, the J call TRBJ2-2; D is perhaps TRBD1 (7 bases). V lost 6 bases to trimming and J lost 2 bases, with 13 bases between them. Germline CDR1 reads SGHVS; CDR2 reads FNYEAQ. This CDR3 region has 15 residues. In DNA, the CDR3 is TGTGCCAGCAGGCCGACAGGGACTAACACCGGGGAGCTGTTTTTT. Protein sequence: CASRPTGTNTGELFF. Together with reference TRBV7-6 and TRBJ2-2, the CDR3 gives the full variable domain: GAGVSQSPRYKVTKRGQDVALRCDPISGHVSLYWYRQALGQGPEFLTYFNYEAQQDKSGLPNDRFSAERPEGSISTLTIQRTEQRDSAMYRCASRPTGTNTGELFFGEGSRLTVL.

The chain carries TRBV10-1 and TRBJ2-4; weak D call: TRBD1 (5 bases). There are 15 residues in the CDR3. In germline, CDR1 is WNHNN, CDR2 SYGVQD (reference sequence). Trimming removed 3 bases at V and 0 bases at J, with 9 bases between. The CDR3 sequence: CASSDGQVAKNIQYF. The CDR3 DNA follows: TGCGCCAGCAGTGATGGACAAGTAGCCAAAAACATTCAGTACTTC.

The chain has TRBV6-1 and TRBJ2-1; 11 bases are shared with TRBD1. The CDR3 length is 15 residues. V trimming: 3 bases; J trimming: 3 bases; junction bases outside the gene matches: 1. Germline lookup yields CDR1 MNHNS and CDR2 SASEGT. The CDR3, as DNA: TGTGCCAGCAGTGAGGACAGGGGGCTCTACAATGAGCAGTTCTTC. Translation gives CASSEDRGLYNEQFF.

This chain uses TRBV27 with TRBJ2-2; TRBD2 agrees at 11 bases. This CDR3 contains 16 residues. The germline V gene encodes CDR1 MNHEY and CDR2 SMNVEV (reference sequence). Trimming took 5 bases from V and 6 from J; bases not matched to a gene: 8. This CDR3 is CASSRTSGSPPGELFF. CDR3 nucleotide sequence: TGTGCCAGCAGTCGTACTAGCGGGAGTCCCCCCGGGGAGCTGTTTTTT.